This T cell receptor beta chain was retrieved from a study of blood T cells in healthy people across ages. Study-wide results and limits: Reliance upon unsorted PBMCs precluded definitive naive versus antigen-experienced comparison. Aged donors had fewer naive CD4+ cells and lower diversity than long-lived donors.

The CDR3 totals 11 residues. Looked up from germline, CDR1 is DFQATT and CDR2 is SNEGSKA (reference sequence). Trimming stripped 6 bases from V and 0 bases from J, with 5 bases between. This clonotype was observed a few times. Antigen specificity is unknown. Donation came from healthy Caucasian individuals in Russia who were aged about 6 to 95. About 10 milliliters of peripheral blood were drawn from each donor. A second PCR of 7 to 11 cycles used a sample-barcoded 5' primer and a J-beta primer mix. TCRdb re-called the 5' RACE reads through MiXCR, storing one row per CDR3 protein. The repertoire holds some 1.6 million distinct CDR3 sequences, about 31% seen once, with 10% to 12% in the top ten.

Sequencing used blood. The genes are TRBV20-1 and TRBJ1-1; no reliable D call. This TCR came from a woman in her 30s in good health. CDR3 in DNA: TGCAGTGCCACCATGAACACTGAAGCTTTCTTT. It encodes CSATMNTEAFF.